A single sample is the source of the 28 T cell receptor beta chains below, sequenced in a study of T cells of healthy individuals. In TCRdb, the 5' RACE reads were re-called with MiXCR into one record per CDR3 protein. This table has about 82,000 distinct CDR3 sequences, roughly 5.1% appearing once. These TCRs come from a female donor in good health.

This clonotype was picked up many times. The CDR3 sequence: CASSPGGEAFF. As DNA, the CDR3 is TGTGCCAGCTCACCGGGGGGGGAAGCTTTCTTT. The gene calls are TRBV18 and TRBJ1-1; possible D gene TRBD1, 5 bases. V lost 3 bases to trimming and J lost 8 bases, with 7 bases between them. CDR1 and CDR2 from the germline V gene are KGHSH and LQKENI. The CDR3 consists of 11 residues.

This clonotype showed up just a few times. The gene calls are TRBV20-1 and TRBJ1-2; D is undetermined. Per germline, CDR1 DFQATT and CDR2 SNEGSKA (reference sequence). Trimming removed 4 bases from V and 5 bases from J, with 8 bases in between. The CDR3 runs 11 residues. The CDR3 here is CSATLAYGYTF. The CDR3 DNA is TGCAGTGCTACCTTAGCTTATGGCTACACCTTC.

The table lists this clonotype with a few counts. The chain joins TRBV30 to TRBJ1-2, with D possibly being TRBD1 (6 bases). V lost 2 bases and J lost 8, with 12 bases in between. Germline CDR1 reads GTSNPN; CDR2 reads SVGIG (reference sequence). The CDR3 runs to 12 residues. The CDR3 is CAWSRPTGGYTF. In DNA, the CDR3 is TGTGCCTGGAGTCGGCCGACAGGAGGCTACACCTTC. The complete variable domain, with remaining parts taken from reference TRBV30 and TRBJ1-2, reads SQTIHQWPATLVQPVGSPLSLECTVEGTSNPNLYWYRQAAGRGLQLLFYSVGIGQISSEVPQNLSASRPQDRQFILSSKKLLLSDSGFYLCAWSRPTGGYTFGSGTRLTVV.

This clonotype showed up many times. V and J are TRBV6-6 and TRBJ2-5; 7 positions match TRBD1. Per germline, CDR1 MNHNY and CDR2 SVGAGI (reference sequence). The CDR3 runs 15 residues. With V trimmed by 0 bases and J by 3 bases, 4 bases remained unmatched. CDR3: CASSYSGQAKETQYF. The CDR3 DNA follows: TGTGCCAGCAGTTACTCAGGACAGGCGAAAGAGACCCAGTACTTC.

This clonotype came up a few times. V is TRBV20-1 and J is TRBJ1-5, with D tentatively TRBD1 (5 bases). The CDR3 runs 15 residues. The germline V gene encodes CDR1 DFQATT and CDR2 SNEGSKA (reference sequence). Trimming cost V 5 bases and J 5 bases, with 19 bases left between them. The CDR3 coding sequence is TGCAGTGCTTTACGTCCCCGGGACCGTCATCAGCCCCAGCATTTT. This sequence encodes CSALRPRDRHQPQHF.

The rearrangement joins TRBV20-1 to TRBJ1-5; 7 nucleotides line up with TRBD1. Trimming removed 0 bases from V and 0 bases from J; junction bases left unmatched: 8. The germline V gene has CDR1 DFQATT and CDR2 SNEGSKA (reference sequence). This CDR3 has 17 amino acids. The CDR3 sequence is CSARDPTGPYSNQPQHF. The CDR3 bases are TGCAGTGCTAGAGACCCGACAGGGCCCTATAGCAATCAGCCCCAGCATTTT.

In this sample, this clonotype turned up many times. The chain carries TRBV6-6 and TRBJ1-4; D gene unclear. Germline CDR1 MNHNY, CDR2 SVGAGI (reference sequence). The CDR3 covers 14 residues. The V gene lost 8 bases and the J gene lost 0 bases, with 10 bases spanning the gap. CDR3 protein: CASEKGTTNEKLFF. CDR3 nucleotide sequence: TGTGCCAGCGAGAAAGGGACAACTAATGAAAAACTGTTTTTT.

CDR3 sequence reads: CASSVSGRAGNEQYF. The CDR3, as DNA: TGTGCCAGCAGCGTTAGCGGGAGGGCCGGAAACGAGCAGTACTTC. The V call is TRBV7-9, the J call TRBJ2-7; TRBD2 agrees at 11 bases. The CDR3 is 15 amino acids. V shed 5 bases, J shed 5 bases, and the junction held 8 bases outside the gene matches. Per germline, CDR1 SEHNR and CDR2 FQNEAQ (reference sequence).

This clonotype was observed many times. The V call is TRBV11-1, the J call TRBJ2-3; 8 positions agree with TRBD2. The V segment lost 6 bases and the J segment 0 bases; nucleotides outside the gene matches: 5. Germline V gives CDR1 SGHAT, CDR2 FQDESV (reference sequence). The CDR3 length is 15 residues. The CDR3 protein is CASRPSGGSTDTQYF. CDR3 nucleotide sequence: TGTGCCAGCAGACCGAGCGGGGGTAGCACAGATACGCAGTATTTT.

The chain couples TRBV6-2 or TRBV6-3 to TRBJ1-5, with 10 bases fitting TRBD1. This CDR3 has 18 residues. J was trimmed by 3 bases and V by 2 bases; bases with no gene match: 10. The germline CDR1 and CDR2 sequences are MNHEY and SVGEGT. The CDR3 DNA is TGTGCCAGCAGTTACGGGACAGGGGACACACGGATCAATCAGCCCCAGCATTTT. It yields the protein CASSYGTGDTRINQPQHF.

The sample holds a few counts of this clonotype. V and J are TRBV4-1 and TRBJ1-1, with D perhaps TRBD1 (6 bases). CDR3 size: 15 residues. V was clipped by 3 bases and J by 6 bases, with 17 bases between them. Germline CDR1 reads MGHRA; CDR2 reads YSYEKL. This chain's CDR3 is CASSHPSRGLAEAFF. As DNA, the CDR3 is TGCGCCAGCAGCCATCCCTCCAGGGGATTGGCTGAAGCTTTCTTT.

This clonotype was counted many times. The chain recombines TRBV4-3 with TRBJ2-3; a weak D match, TRBD2 (7 bases). V dropped 4 bases and J dropped 4 bases, with 12 bases sitting between them. This CDR3 contains 14 residues. Germline CDR1 is LGHNA and CDR2 is YSLEER. The CDR3 loop is CASSPAGAPDTQYF. DNA for the CDR3: TGCGCCAGCAGCCCTGCGGGGGCTCCAGATACGCAGTATTTT.

This clonotype was found a few times. The chain joins TRBV11-3 to TRBJ2-1, with D unclear. Trimming stripped 4 bases from V and 9 bases from J, with 13 bases between. This CDR3 region has 13 residues. Per germline, CDR1 SGHNT and CDR2 YENEEA. This CDR3 is CASSYERVGEQFF. CDR3 coding DNA: TGTGCCAGCAGCTACGAAAGGGTCGGTGAGCAGTTCTTC.

This clonotype showed up many times. The chain recombines TRBV5-5 with TRBJ2-2; D is perhaps TRBD1 (10 bases). Trimming pared 5 bases from V and 6 bases from J, leaving 29 bases between. The germline V gene has CDR1 SGHKS and CDR2 YYEKEE (reference sequence). The CDR3 contains 19 residues. The CDR3 spells CASRPRDRGLAGRAGELFF. The CDR3 coding sequence is TGTGCCAGCAGGCCCCGGGACAGGGGCCTAGCGGGGCGGGCCGGGGAGCTGTTTTTT.

The J gene is TRBJ1-1, the V gene TRBV3-1; weak D call: TRBD1 (6 bases). The germline gives CDR1 LGHDT, CDR2 YNNKEL (reference sequence). With 5 bases removed from V and 4 bases from J, the gap between germline ends came to 17 bases. The length of the CDR3 is 15 residues. In DNA form, the CDR3 reads TGTGCCAGCAGCTCCTCCCGGCGGGGGGCCACTGAAGCTTTCTTT. Amino acid sequence: CASSSSRRGATEAFF.

Ten or more counts support this clonotype. The chain is built from TRBV28 and TRBJ2-7, with D tentatively TRBD1 (6 bases). This CDR3 comprises 15 residues. CDR1 and CDR2 (germline): MDHEN, SYDVKM. V lost 6 bases to trimming and J lost 0 bases, with 15 bases between them. The CDR3 nucleotides read TGTGCCAGCAGAGACGGGACACCCTACTCCTACGAGCAGTACTTC. Translation gives CASRDGTPYSYEQYF. Full variable domain (outside the CDR3, taken from reference TRBV28 and TRBJ2-7): DVKVTQSSRYLVKRTGEKVFLECVQDMDHENMFWYRQDPGLGLRLIYFSYDVKMKEKGDIPEGYSVSREKKERFSLILESASTNQTSMYLCASRDGTPYSYEQYFGPGTRLTVT.

A few counts support this clonotype. This chain connects TRBV5-8 to TRBJ2-1; possible D gene TRBD2, 5 bases. Per the germline V gene, CDR1 is SGHTS and CDR2 is YDEGEE. With 0 bases removed from V and 9 bases from J, the gap between germline ends came to 19 bases. The CDR3 is 16 amino acids. The CDR3 protein is CASSLDFEGVGSEQFF. Written as DNA, the CDR3 is TGTGCCAGCAGCTTGGACTTTGAGGGAGTGGGTAGTGAGCAGTTCTTC.

This clonotype was counted ten times or more. Here the CDR3 reads CASRSTYTDTQYF. In nucleotides, the CDR3 is TGCGCCAGCAGATCTACTTACACAGATACGCAGTATTTT. The J gene is TRBJ2-3, the V gene TRBV10-2; D not certain. This CDR3 is 13 amino acids long. The V end lost 6 bases, the J end lost 2 bases, and 9 bases lay between the germline ends. CDR1 is WSHSY and CDR2 is SAAADI in the germline V gene.

This clonotype appeared many times. CDR3 amino acids: CSALDRGGSEKLFF. In DNA, the CDR3 is TGCAGTGCTCTAGACAGGGGTGGGAGTGAAAAACTGTTTTTT. This chain connects TRBV20-1 to TRBJ1-4; TRBD1 matches 8 bases. The CDR3 has 14 residues. Germline V CDR1 and CDR2: DFQATT, SNEGSKA (reference sequence). The J segment lost 7 bases and the V segment lost 5 bases, leaving 9 bases of the junction unmatched.

This chain joins TRBV24-1 and TRBJ2-2; D is undetermined. The germline gives CDR1 KGHDR, CDR2 SFDVKD. Between the trimmed V and J ends, which lost 6 bases and 7 bases, there was a span of 8 bases. The CDR3 is 12 amino acids. This CDR3 reads CATSLSDGELFF. CDR3 DNA sequence: TGTGCCACCAGTCTGAGCGACGGGGAGCTGTTTTTT.

This clonotype was detected a few times. V is TRBV20-1 and J is TRBJ2-7, with 10 bases that match TRBD2. The CDR3 covers 12 residues. Germline lookup yields CDR1 DFQATT and CDR2 SNEGSKA (reference sequence). J gave up 7 bases and V 2 bases, and 2 bases lay outside the gene matches. The CDR3, as DNA: TGCAGTGCTAGAAGACTAGCGGGTGAGCAGTACTTC. Translated, it gives CSARRLAGEQYF.

This clonotype was recorded many times. V usage is TRBV28 and J usage is TRBJ2-5; D remains ambiguous. This CDR3 is 13 amino acids long. Germline V lookup: CDR1 MDHEN, CDR2 SYDVKM. V shed 6 bases and J shed 3 bases, with 11 bases lying between them. CDR3 residues: CASRPYTKETQYF. The CDR3, as DNA: TGTGCCAGCAGGCCCTACACCAAAGAGACCCAGTACTTC.

CDR3 region: CASSSFEGNIQYF. CDR3 DNA: TGTGCCAGCAGCTCCTTCGAGGGAAACATTCAGTACTTC. This chain joins TRBV7-9 and TRBJ2-4; D possibly corresponds to TRBD2 (5 bases). The germline V gene has CDR1 SEHNR and CDR2 FQNEAQ (reference sequence). Trimming took 4 bases from V and 6 from J, leaving 10 bases between them. There are 13 residues in the CDR3.

This clonotype came up many times. J is TRBJ1-2 and V is TRBV7-2, with D unresolved. V shed 2 bases and J shed 2 bases, with 9 bases lying between them. CDR1 is SGHTA, CDR2 FQGNSA, per germline. The CDR3 has 14 amino acids. The CDR3 DNA reads TGTGCCAGCAGCTTATCCGAGCGGAACTATGGCTACACCTTC. Its translation: CASSLSERNYGYTF.

This clonotype was recorded many times. The chain recombines TRBV11-2 with TRBJ2-3; D unclear. V was clipped by 5 bases and J by 2 bases, with 14 bases between them. The CDR3 has 15 residues. CDR1 SGHAT and CDR2 FQNNGV come from the germline V gene. The CDR3 loop reads CASSPHNSNTDTQYF. The CDR3 DNA reads TGTGCCAGCAGCCCACACAACTCAAACACAGATACGCAGTATTTT.

The chain couples TRBV4-1 to TRBJ1-1; 7 bases line up with TRBD1. CDR1 and CDR2 from the germline V gene are MGHRA and YSYEKL. The CDR3 extends over 17 amino acids. Trimming took 5 bases from V and 5 from J; bases not matched to a gene: 17. In DNA, the CDR3 is TGCGCCAGCAGCGTAAGACAGGGATGGTCTGGGAAAACTGAAGCTTTCTTT. The encoded protein is CASSVRQGWSGKTEAFF.

This rearrangement joins TRBV7-2 to TRBJ2-7, with D possibly being TRBD2 (6 bases). V lost 5 bases and J lost 3, with 14 bases in between. The germline V gene has CDR1 SGHTA and CDR2 FQGNSA. The CDR3 runs to 14 residues. CDR3: CASSPSGGFYEQYF. The CDR3 DNA follows: TGTGCCAGCAGCCCCAGCGGAGGGTTCTACGAGCAGTACTTC. Combining the CDR3 with reference TRBV7-2 and TRBJ2-7 gives the whole variable domain GAGVSQSPSNKVTEKGKDVELRCDPISGHTALYWYRQSLGQGLEFLIYFQGNSAPDKSGLPSDRFSAERTGGSVSTLTIQRTQQEDSAVYLCASSPSGGFYEQYFGPGTRLTVT.

This clonotype has a count of ten or more. The rearrangement joins TRBV6-2 or TRBV6-3 to TRBJ1-6; D is ambiguous. The germline V gene has CDR1 MNHEY and CDR2 SVGEGT. The CDR3 is 22 amino acids. Trimming left V 3 bases short and J 9 bases short, with 36 bases between. CDR3 region: CASSYLVELWVTSFPGRSPLHF. The DNA for the CDR3 is TGTGCCAGCAGTTATTTGGTCGAACTTTGGGTGACTTCCTTCCCCGGACGTTCACCCCTCCACTTT.